This TCR beta chain was found in a study of blood T cells in healthy people across ages. On this clonotype itself: Its target is unknown.

Study findings and constraints: Diversity was higher, and naive CD4+ cells more numerous, in long-lived donors than in aged donors.

Using a J-beta primer mix together with a sample-barcoded 5' primer, a second PCR was run for roughly 6 to 11 cycles. Each CDR3 protein gets one entry after TCRdb re-called the 5' RACE reads with MiXCR. The table includes about 720,000 distinct CDR3 sequences, approximately 25% detected once. With V trimmed by 0 bases and J by 5 bases, 14 bases remained unmatched. The CDR3 runs to 20 residues. CDR1 LNHNV and CDR2 YYDKDF come from the germline V gene (reference sequence). The same sample was also used in a study of T cells of mothers and their children. Per that paper: The cDNA synthesis received all extracted RNA, at roughly 1.6 ug per 15 ul. The TCR beta CDR3 read count exceeded 10 million for each mother and was about 2.8 million for each child. Sequencing revealed no T cell clones that were persistent and microchimeric.

The gene calls are TRBV15 and TRBJ2-5; 14 bases fit TRBD2. Sequencing was done on a sample of blood. The source is a boy younger than 18 in good health. The CDR3 region is CATSRDLSGTSGGWGETQYF. The CDR3 nucleotides are TGTGCCACCAGCAGAGATCTCTCCGGGACTAGCGGGGGATGGGGGGAGACCCAGTACTTC.